This T cell receptor beta chain was found in a study of cytomegalovirus exposure and HLA in healthy donors (dated by TCRdb to the late 2010s). A note on the overall study: An earlier analysis of under 600 of the donors reported 250 to 300 Gb of sequence data and around 120 million unique TCR beta sequences from about 179 million T cells. The study used immunosequencing to profile the T cell repertoires of approximately 640 subjects and linked those repertoires to cytomegalovirus serostatus. The later analysis used no new phenotypic data to find candidate immune exposures, relying instead on TCR beta sequences and their occurrence across donors. The genetic ancestry cluster associated with self-reported Caucasian donors included 81% of the 398 genotyped donors. To predict cytomegalovirus infection status, the study brought together high-throughput TCR immunosequencing, statistical association of individual TCRs with disease status, and machine learning. A separate validation cohort of roughly 130 different subjects was used in addition to the roughly 670-subject first cohort. The study aimed to test whether cataloging public T cell receptors could reveal signatures of past pathogen exposure. Across under 500 genotyped donors of the cohort, an average of about 250,000 unique TCR beta nucleotide sequences per donor were sequenced, and roughly 18% of those sequences were non-productive. A later genetic analysis used genome-wide SNP genotypes for about 60% of the roughly 700 donors, treating that subset as a discovery cohort. An early release that covered some 640 HLA-typed donors contained approximately 300 gigabases of sequencing data and around 80 million unique TCR sequences. Both class I and class II loci were covered by HLA typing, at four-digit resolution. Alongside the repertoire data, information on donor age, sex, ethnicity and CMV serostatus was compiled. All discovery cohort repertoires had been generated using a single sequencing platform. In an earlier analysis of 550 to 700 of the donors, high-throughput TCR beta sequencing was used to judge whether each TCR beta V gene segment behaved as functional or pseudogenic. The number of typed donors differed by locus: about 620-640 for A, B, C, DRB1 and DQB1; 522 for DQA1; 606 for DPA1; and roughly 470 for DPB1. Roughly five DR-DQ haplotypes were handled as single units for association and clustering, since linkage in the cohort was strong. A later analysis re-analyzed previously published TCR beta repertoires from roughly 690 donors and added high-resolution HLA genotyping to study TCR occurrence patterns. Broad study findings and their caveats: In a later analysis, HLA-associated TCR beta chains showed more clonal expansion and lower generation probabilities than non-associated chains that were equally common. Because the 87-base-pair reads could not distinguish some IMGT-functional V segments, including TRBV6-2 and TRBV6-3, those segments were excluded. A few of the identified cytomegalovirus-associated TCR beta chains were confirmed in vitro to be specific for cytomegalovirus antigens. CMV serostatus was the only immune exposure information available for the cohort. An association between a missense DCLRE1C variant and V-gene and J-gene trimming of TCR beta chains was found in a later genetic analysis and replicated in an independent cohort. A later genetic analysis reported fewer N-insertions in productive TCRs among donors in an Asian-associated ancestry cluster than the roughly 650-donor mean. In both the original and validation cohorts, the classifier was reported to diagnose cytomegalovirus status with high specificity and sensitivity. When HLA alleles, especially DR and DQ, strongly co-occurred, attributing TCR associations to individual alleles was difficult. In an earlier analysis of 587 of the donors, most TCR beta V segments were observed in productive rearrangements about 90% or about 30% of the time, broadly matching IMGT annotations. According to a later analysis, TCR association rates differed among HLA loci, with DRB1 alleles showing the most associated TCRs and HLA-C alleles showing the fewest. Because HLA typing was unavailable for some donors at each locus, only the typed subset was used in association tests. The authors suggested that the approach could potentially be generalized to other disease states and immunological phenotypes. Only TCR beta chains were sequenced in this cohort, and the absence of alpha or paired-chain data limited detectable features. Most TCR sequences were observed very rarely across donors, whereas some public TCRs were present in many individuals. A total of 150 to 200 TCR beta chains were listed by the study as associated with cytomegalovirus. Sequencing depth was assumed to be roughly uniform across donors in the presence/absence analyses, though that assumption may not hold. According to a later analysis, parvovirus B19, influenza, CMV and Epstein-Barr virus appeared linked to several top co-occurrence clusters. According to a later analysis, most CMV-associated TCR beta chains appeared to be HLA-restricted, and the HLA associations seemed to be driven largely by CMV exposure. Linkage disequilibrium might explain the correlated functional status among segregating V segments, but an unknown experimental factor could not be excluded. Specific HLA alleles were associated with roughly 16,000 TCR beta sequences at a false discovery rate of 0.05 in a later analysis. The earlier analysis of fewer than 750 of the donors excluded 15 to 20 rarely observed V segments, including chromosome 9 orphons, because counts were too low. A group of highly shared sequence variants was considered likely to be a technical artifact of the sequencing pipeline. A further reported finding was that TCR beta sequences accurately predicted the HLA-A and HLA-B alleles for most subjects in the first cohort.

Notes on this clone: The specificity of this receptor is unknown. Per-base qualities were not stored, and no clone one base away is much larger.

CDR1 SGHRS and CDR2 YFSETQ are derived from the germline V gene. Between the V and J ends, shortened by 0 bases and 2 bases respectively, the junction contains 12 bases. Its CDR3 holds 17 amino acids, cysteine through phenylalanine. Only the CDR3 region is kept as DNA, spanning 51 bases read in frame from base 1. In total, over 600 healthy bone marrow donors made up the cohort. All cohort members were sampled while nominally healthy, although unrecorded immune exposures were likely present. The donor tested CMV seronegative and was one of the 352 seronegative cohort members. Every donor gave a peripheral blood sample, and the peripheral blood mononuclear cells from that sample were used for TCR beta sequencing. The Qiagen DNeasy Blood Extraction Kit was used to extract genomic DNA from the blood cell samples. The library came from the immunoSEQ multiplex PCR assay. A mixture of 60 forward primers for TCR Vbeta segments and 13 reverse primers for TCR Jbeta segments was used in the multiplex PCR. A multiplex PCR assay on genomic DNA amplified the CDR3 region of rearranged TCR beta genes. The Illumina HiSeq System was used to sequence the amplified TCR beta libraries as 87-base-pair reads. In the original analysis: A later analysis tallied roughly 78 million unique TCR beta chains across the 666 repertoires, and approximately 11 million of those chains were shared by two or more donors. To remove PCR and sequencing errors, raw reads were error-corrected and collapsed into unique sequences using a nearest-neighbor algorithm that merged closely related sequences. To assign V, D and J gene segments, CDR3 sequences were aligned to IMGT reference sequences. For a sequence to be retained, at least a six-nucleotide match to both a V gene segment and a J gene segment was required. Rearrangements were classified as productive when the CDR3 lacked stop codons and remained in frame with V and J, and all other rearrangements were classified as non-productive. CDR3 was defined according to IMGT convention as the region running from the second conserved V-encoded cysteine to the conserved J-encoded phenylalanine. The earlier analysis of 500 to 750 of the donors excluded any sequence lacking an unambiguous match to a single V gene segment. An earlier analysis of 587 of the donors called V segments functional above 56.7% productive rearrangements and segregating when the between-donor standard deviation exceeded 5%. A statistical classification framework was built to diagnose cytomegalovirus status from the catalog of TCR beta chain sequences. V and J gene assignment, in a later analysis, came from comparing TCR nucleotide sequences with IMGT/GENE-DB human TR gene sequences. Using the TCRdist pipeline, a later analysis assigned CDR3 sequences along with most-parsimonious VDJ recombination scenarios. In a later analysis, each TCR beta chain was defined by its CDR3 amino acid sequence together with its V-gene family, and reads lacking a unique V-gene family were excluded. To address suspected cross-contamination and a sequencing artifact, a later analysis removed around 590 highly shared, low-generation-probability nucleotide sequences. In a later analysis, a clonal expansion index was calculated for each public chain from normalized within-repertoire ranks of inferred template counts. Generation probabilities in a later analysis came from a VDJ recombination model fitted to out-of-frame rearrangements, and those results were checked against IGoR. A later analysis scored TCR-TCR, TCR-HLA and TCR-CMV co-occurrence with hypergeometric tests, applying a repertoire-size bias correction to TCR pairs. To estimate false discovery rates, a later analysis permuted the HLA or CMV assignments 20 times. In a later analysis, co-occurring TCRs were grouped using DBSCAN, and TCRdist sequence similarity was added for clustering within HLA-allele-positive subsets. Repertoires with fewer than 30,000 or more than 120,000 public chains were left out of co-occurrence clustering, as were several repertoires with anomalous nucleotide sharing. What TCRdb holds here is the immuneACCESS table cut down to in-frame rearrangements. Part of the clones is not present; checked against another copy, under half of the missing clones reflect an unresolved V gene, and the others are unexplained. V and J calls and clone size come straight from that table; D and trimming were deduced from the DNA. This sample gives 150,000 to 200,000 clones in total; over 75% of them show up just once. The ten largest clones add up to 1.9% of the sample.

Material: PBMCs. This clonotype was obtained from a woman younger than 35 in good health and CMV-seronegative. The chain was built from TRBV5-1 and TRBJ2-6; TRBD1 is a possible D gene, resting on 6 matching bases. The sequence in DNA is TGCGCCAGCAGCTTGGCAATAGGGGGAGCTGGGGCCAACGTCCTGACTTTC. Translation gives CASSLAIGGAGANVLTF.